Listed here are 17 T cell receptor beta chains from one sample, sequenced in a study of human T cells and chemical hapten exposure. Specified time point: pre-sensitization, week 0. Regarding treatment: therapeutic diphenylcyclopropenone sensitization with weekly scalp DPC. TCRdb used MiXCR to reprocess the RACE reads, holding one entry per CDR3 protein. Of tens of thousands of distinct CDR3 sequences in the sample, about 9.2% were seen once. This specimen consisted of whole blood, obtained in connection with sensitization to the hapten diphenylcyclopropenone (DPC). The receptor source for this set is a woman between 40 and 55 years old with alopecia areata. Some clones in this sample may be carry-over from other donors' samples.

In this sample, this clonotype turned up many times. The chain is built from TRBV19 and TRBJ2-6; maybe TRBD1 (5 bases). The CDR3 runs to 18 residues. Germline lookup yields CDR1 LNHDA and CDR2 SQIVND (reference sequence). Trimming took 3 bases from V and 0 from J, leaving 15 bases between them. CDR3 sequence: CASSMGQGMASGANVLTF. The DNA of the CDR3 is TGTGCCAGTAGTATGGGGCAGGGAATGGCCTCTGGGGCCAACGTCCTGACTTTC.

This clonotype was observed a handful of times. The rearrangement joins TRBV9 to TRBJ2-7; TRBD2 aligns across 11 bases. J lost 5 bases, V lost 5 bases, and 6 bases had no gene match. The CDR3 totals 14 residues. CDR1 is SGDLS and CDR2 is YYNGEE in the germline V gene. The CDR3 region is CASRPGLAVNEQYF. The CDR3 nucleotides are TGTGCCAGCAGACCGGGACTAGCGGTCAACGAGCAGTACTTC.

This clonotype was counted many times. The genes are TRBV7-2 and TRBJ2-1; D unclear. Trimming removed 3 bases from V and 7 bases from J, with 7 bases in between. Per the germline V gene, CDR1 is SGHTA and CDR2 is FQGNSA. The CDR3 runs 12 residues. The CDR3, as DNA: TGTGCCAGCAGCTTCTACCTTAATGAGCAGTTCTTC. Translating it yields CASSFYLNEQFF.

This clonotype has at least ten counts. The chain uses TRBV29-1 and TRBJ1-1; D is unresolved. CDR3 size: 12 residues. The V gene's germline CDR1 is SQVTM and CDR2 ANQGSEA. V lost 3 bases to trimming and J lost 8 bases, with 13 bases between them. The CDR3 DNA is TGCAGCGTTGATATGGCACAGACAGAAGCTTTCTTT. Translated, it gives CSVDMAQTEAFF.

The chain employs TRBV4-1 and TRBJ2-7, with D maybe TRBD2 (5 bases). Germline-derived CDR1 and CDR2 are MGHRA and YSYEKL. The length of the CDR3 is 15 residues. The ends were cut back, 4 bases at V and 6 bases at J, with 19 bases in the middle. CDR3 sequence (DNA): TGCGCCAGCAGCCCAAACCCGGACTTAAACCGCGAGCAGTACTTC. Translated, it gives CASSPNPDLNREQYF.

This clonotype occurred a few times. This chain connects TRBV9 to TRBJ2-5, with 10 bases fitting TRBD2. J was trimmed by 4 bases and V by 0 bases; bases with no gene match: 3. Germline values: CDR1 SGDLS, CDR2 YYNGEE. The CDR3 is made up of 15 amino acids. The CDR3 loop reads CASSVEASGGETQYF. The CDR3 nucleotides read TGTGCCAGCAGCGTAGAGGCTAGCGGGGGAGAGACCCAGTACTTC.

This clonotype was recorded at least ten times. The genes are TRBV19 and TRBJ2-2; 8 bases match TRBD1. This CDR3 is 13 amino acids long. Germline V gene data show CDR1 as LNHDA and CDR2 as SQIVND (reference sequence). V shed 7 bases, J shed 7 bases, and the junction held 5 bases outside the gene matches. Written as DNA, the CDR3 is TGTGCCAGTAACAGGGGGGTGATCGGGGAGCTGTTTTTT. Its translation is CASNRGVIGELFF.

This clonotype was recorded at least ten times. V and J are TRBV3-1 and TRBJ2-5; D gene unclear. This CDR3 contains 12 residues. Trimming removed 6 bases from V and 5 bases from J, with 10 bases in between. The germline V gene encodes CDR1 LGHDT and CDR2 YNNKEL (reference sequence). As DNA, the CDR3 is TGTGCCAGCAGGCACCGGTTGGAGACCCAGTACTTC. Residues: CASRHRLETQYF.

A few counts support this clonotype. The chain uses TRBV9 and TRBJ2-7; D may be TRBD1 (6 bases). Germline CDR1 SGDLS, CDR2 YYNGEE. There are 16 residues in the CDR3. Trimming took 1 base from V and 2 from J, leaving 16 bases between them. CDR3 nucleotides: TGTGCCAGCAGCGTAAGCTCTGGGACACAGACCTACGAGCAGTACTTC. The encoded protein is CASSVSSGTQTYEQYF.

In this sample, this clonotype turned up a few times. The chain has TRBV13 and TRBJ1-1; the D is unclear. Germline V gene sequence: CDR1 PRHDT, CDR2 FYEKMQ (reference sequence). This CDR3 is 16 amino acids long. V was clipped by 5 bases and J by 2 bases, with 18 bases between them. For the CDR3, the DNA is TGTGCCAGCAGCGCCCCGCTCGAGGGAACAAACACTGAAGCTTTCTTT. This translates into CASSAPLEGTNTEAFF.

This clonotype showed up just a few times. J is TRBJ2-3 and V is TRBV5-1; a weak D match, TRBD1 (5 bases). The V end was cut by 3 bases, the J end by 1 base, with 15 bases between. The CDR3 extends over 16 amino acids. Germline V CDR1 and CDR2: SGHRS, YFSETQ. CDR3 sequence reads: CASSSPADSRTDTQYF. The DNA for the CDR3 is TGCGCCAGCAGCTCCCCGGCCGACAGTCGCACAGATACGCAGTATTTT.

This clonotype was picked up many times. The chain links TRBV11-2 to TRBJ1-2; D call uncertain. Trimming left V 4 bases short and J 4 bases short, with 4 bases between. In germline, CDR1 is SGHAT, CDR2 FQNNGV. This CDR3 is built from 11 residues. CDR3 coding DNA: TGTGCCAGCAGCTCCTTCTATGGCTACACCTTC. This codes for CASSSFYGYTF.

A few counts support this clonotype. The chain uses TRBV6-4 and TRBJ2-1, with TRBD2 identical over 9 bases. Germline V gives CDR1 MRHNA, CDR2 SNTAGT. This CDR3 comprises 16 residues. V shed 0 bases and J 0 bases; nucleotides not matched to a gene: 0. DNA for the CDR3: TGTGCCAGCAGTGACTCGACTAGCGGCTCCTACAATGAGCAGTTCTTC. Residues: CASSDSTSGSYNEQFF.

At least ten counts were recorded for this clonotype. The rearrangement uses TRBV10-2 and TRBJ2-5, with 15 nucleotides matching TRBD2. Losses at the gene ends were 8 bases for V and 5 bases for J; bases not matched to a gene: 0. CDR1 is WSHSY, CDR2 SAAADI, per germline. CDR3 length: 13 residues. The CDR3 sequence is CASGLAGGETQYF. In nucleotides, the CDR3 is TGCGCCAGCGGACTAGCGGGGGGGGAGACCCAGTACTTC.

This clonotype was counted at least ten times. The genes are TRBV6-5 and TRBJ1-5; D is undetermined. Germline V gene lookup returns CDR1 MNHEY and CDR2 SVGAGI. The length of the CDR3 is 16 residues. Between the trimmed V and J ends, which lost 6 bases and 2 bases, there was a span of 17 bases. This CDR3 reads CASSRAAESGNQPQHF. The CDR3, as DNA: TGTGCCAGCAGCCGAGCGGCCGAATCGGGCAATCAGCCCCAGCATTTT.

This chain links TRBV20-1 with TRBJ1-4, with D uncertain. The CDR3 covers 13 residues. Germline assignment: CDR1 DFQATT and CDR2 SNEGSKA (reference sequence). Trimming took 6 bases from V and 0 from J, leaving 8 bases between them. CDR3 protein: CSAPGATNEKLFF. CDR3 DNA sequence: TGCAGTGCACCAGGAGCAACTAATGAAAAACTGTTTTTT.

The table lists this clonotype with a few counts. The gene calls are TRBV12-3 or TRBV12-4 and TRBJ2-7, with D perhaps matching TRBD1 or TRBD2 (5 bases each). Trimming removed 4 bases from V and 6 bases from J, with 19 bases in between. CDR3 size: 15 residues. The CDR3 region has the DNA TGTGCCAGCAGTTCCTCCTCGGGGCTGGGTGGCGAGCAGTACTTC. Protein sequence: CASSSSSGLGGEQYF.